This T cell receptor beta chain is from a study of blood T cells in healthy people across ages. Combining a sample-barcoded 5' primer with a J-beta primer mix, a second PCR ran for roughly 6 to 12 cycles. A single record per CDR3 protein comes from TCRdb applying MiXCR to the 5' RACE reads. The repertoire holds 1.5 million to 2 million distinct CDR3 sequences, with 28% as singletons. This clonotype was seen at least ten times. Its antigen is unidentified. The study, taken as a whole, reports: One million T cells yielded diversity estimates that were considered underestimates. Any conclusive comparison of naive versus antigen-experienced cells was prevented by using unsorted PBMCs.

Germline-derived CDR1 and CDR2 are LGHDT and YNNKEL (reference sequence). Deletions cut 4 bases from V and 3 bases from J, with 13 bases between. This CDR3 comprises 14 residues. The sequenced sample was blood. The V call is TRBV3-1, the J call TRBJ2-7; D perhaps matches TRBD2 (5 bases). This clonotype originated in a woman in her thirties in good health. DNA of the CDR3: TGTGCCAGCAGCCGTGGGTCCAGCGGCTACGAGCAGTACTTC. This translates into CASSRGSSGYEQYF.